The clone carrying this T cell receptor (beta chain) was recorded a few times. Its antigen is not known. MiXCR, applied by TCRdb to the 5' RACE reads, yields one record per CDR3 protein. This repertoire shows around 550,000 distinct CDR3 sequences, around 15% found once; its top ten account for roughly 0.44%. These data originate in a study of identical twins. The CDR3 runs 14 residues. CDR1 and CDR2 (germline): MDHEN, SYDVKM. Trimming took off 6 bases at V and 3 bases at J, with 11 bases between the two ends. Study results and caveats: Without tracking the same donors, conclusions rested on cross-sectional statistical analysis. Models came in too low on out-of-frame TCR alpha sharing in monozygotic twins.

This sample was shared with a second study, whose subject was yellow fever vaccine responses in identical twins. That source adds: Reportedly, twins' vaccine T cell responses looked partly convergent and partly personalized.

Sequencing input: CD4+ T cells sorted from blood. V and J are TRBV28 and TRBJ2-2; tentative D call: TRBD2 (5 bases). The receptor was derived from a woman under 30 in good health. The CDR3 region has the DNA TGTGCCAGCAGGCGAGGGAGCTACACCGGGGAGCTGTTTTTT. Its translation: CASRRGSYTGELFF.